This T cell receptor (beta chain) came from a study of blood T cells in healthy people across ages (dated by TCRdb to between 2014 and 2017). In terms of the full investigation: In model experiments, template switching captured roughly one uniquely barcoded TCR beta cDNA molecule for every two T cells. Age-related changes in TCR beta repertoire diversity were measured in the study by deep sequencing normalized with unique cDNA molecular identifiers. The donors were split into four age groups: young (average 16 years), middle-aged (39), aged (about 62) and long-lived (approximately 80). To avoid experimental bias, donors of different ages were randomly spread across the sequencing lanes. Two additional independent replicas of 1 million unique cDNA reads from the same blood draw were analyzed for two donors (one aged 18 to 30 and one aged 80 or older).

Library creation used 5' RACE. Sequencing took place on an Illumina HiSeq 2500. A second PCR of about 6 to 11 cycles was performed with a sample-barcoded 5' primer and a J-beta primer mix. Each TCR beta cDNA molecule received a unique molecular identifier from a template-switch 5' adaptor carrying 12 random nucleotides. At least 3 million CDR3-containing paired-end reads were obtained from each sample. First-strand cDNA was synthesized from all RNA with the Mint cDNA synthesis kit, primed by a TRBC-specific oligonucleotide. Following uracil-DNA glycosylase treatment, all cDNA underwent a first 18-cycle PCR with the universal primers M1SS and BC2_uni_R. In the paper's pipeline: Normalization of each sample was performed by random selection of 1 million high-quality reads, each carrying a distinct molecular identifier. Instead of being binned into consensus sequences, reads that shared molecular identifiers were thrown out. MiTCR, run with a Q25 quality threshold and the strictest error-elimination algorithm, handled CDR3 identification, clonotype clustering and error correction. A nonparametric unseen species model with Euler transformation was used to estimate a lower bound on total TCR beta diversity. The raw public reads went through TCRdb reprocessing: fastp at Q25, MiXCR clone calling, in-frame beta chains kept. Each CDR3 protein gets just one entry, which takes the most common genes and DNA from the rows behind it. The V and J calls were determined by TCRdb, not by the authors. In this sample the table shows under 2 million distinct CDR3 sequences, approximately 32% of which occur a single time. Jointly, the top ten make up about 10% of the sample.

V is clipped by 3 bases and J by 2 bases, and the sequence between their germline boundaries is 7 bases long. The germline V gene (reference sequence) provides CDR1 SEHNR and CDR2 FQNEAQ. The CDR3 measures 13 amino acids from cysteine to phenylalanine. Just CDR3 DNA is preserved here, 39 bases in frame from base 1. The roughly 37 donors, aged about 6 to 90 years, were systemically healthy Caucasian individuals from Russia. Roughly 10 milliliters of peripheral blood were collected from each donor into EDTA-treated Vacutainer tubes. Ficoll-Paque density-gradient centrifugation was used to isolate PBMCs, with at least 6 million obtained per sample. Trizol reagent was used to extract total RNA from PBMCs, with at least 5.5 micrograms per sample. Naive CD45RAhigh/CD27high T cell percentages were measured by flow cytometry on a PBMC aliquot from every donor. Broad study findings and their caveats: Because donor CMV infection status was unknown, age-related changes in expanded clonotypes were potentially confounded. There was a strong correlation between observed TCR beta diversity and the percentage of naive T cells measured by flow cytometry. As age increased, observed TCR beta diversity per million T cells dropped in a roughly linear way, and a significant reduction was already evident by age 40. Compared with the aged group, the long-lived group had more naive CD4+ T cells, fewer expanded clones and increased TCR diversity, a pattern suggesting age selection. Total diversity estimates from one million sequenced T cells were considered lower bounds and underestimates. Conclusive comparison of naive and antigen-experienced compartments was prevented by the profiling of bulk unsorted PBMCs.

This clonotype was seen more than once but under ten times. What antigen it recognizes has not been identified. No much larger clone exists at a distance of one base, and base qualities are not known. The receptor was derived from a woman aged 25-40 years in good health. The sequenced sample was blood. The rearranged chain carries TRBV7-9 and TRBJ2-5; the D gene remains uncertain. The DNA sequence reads TGTGCCAGCAGCTTTGAGCCTCAAGAGACCCAGTACTTC. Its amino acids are CASSFEPQETQYF.